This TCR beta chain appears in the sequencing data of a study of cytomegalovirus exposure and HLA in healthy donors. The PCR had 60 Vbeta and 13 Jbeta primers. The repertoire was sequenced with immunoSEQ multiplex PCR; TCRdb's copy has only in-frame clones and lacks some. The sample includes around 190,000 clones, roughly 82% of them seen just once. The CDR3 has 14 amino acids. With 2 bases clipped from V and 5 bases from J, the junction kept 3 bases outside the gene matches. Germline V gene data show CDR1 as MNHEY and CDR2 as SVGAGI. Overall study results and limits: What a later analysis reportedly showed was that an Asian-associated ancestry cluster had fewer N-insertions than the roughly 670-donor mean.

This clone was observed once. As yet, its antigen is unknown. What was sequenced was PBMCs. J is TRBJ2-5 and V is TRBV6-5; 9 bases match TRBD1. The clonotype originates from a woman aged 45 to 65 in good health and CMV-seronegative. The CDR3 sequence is CASSYGQGWETQYF. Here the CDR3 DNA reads TGTGCCAGCAGTTACGGACAGGGGTGGGAGACCCAGTACTTC.